The present T cell receptor (beta chain) was sequenced within a study of cytomegalovirus exposure and HLA in healthy donors. Germline-derived CDR1 and CDR2 are SGDLS and YYNGEE. With 3 bases clipped from V and 3 bases from J, the junction kept 14 bases outside the gene matches. This CDR3 contains 17 residues. Use of 60 Vbeta and 13 Jbeta primers characterized the PCR. The repertoire was sequenced with immunoSEQ multiplex PCR; TCRdb's copy has only in-frame clones and lacks some. The sample includes about 170,000 clones, almost 85% of them seen just once. This sequence originates from a boy aged 2 to 10 in good health and CMV-seronegative. The chain links TRBV9 to TRBJ2-5, with TRBD2 matching 7 bases. Sequenced input: PBMCs. CDR3 amino acids: CASSASQGGVLEETQYF. CDR3 DNA sequence: TGTGCCAGCAGCGCCAGCCAGGGAGGGGTTCTGGAAGAGACCCAGTACTTC.